This T cell receptor beta chain was recorded in a study of blood T cell repertoires in COVID-19. Original processing notes: Amplification of reference gene primers was used by the study to estimate nucleated cell counts. TCRdb keeps only in-frame clones here, not all; method: immunoSEQ multiplex PCR. V and J calls and clone size are given by that table; D and trimming were obtained from the DNA. The profile shows a few hundred thousand clones, roughly four fifths of them singletons. Trimming pared 5 bases from V and 4 bases from J, leaving 12 bases between. CDR1 is SGHTA and CDR2 is FQGNSA in the germline V gene. CDR3 length: 14 amino acids.

The sequenced sample consisted of PBMCs or T cells enriched from blood (not recorded which). The source of this sequence is a woman aged 50 to 60 who had recovered from COVID-19. This sequence joins TRBV7-2 and TRBJ1-5; TRBD1 might be the D (6 bases). CDR3 sequence: CASSKDRLNQPQHF. CDR3 DNA sequence: TGTGCCAGCAGCAAGGACAGACTGAATCAGCCCCAGCATTTT.